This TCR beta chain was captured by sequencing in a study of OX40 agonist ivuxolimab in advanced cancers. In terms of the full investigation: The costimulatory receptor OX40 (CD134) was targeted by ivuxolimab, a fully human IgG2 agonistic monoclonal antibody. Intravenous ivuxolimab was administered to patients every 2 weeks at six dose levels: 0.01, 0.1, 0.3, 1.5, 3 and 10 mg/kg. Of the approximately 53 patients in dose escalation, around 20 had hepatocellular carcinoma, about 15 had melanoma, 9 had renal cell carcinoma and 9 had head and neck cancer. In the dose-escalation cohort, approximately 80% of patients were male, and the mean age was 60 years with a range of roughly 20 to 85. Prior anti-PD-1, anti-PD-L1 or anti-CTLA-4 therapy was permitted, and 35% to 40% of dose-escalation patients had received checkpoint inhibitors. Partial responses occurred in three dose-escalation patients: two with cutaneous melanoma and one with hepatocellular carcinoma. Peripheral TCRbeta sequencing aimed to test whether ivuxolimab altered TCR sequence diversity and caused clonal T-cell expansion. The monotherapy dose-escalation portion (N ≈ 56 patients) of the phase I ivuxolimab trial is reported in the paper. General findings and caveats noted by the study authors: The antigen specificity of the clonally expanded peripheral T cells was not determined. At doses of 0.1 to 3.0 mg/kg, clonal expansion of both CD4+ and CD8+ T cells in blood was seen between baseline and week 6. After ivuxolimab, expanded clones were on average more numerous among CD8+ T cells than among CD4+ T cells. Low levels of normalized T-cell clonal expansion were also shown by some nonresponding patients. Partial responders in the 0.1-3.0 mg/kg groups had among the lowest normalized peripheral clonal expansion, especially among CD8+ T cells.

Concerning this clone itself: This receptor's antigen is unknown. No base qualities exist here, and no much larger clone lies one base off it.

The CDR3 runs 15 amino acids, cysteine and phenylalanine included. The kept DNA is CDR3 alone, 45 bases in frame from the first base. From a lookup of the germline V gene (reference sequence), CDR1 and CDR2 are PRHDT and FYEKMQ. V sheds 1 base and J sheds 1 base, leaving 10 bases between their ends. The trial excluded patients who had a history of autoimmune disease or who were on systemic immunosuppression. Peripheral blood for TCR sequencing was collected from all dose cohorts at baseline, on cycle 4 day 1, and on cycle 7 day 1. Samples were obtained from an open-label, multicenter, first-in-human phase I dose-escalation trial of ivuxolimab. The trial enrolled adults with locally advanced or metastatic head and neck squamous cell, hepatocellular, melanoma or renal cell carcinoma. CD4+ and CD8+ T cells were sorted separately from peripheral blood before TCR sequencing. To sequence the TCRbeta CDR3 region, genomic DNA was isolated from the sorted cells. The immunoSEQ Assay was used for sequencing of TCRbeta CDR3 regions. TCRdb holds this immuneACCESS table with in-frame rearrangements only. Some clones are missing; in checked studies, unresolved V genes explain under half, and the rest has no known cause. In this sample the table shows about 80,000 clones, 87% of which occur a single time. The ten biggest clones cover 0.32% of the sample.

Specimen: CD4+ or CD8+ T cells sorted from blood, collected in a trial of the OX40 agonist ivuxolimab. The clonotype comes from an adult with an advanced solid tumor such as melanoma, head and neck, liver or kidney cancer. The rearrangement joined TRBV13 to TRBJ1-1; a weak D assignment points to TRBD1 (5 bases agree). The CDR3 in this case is CASSLDGTPNTEAFF. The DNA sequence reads TGTGCCAGCAGCTTAGACGGGACCCCGAACACTGAAGCTTTCTTT.